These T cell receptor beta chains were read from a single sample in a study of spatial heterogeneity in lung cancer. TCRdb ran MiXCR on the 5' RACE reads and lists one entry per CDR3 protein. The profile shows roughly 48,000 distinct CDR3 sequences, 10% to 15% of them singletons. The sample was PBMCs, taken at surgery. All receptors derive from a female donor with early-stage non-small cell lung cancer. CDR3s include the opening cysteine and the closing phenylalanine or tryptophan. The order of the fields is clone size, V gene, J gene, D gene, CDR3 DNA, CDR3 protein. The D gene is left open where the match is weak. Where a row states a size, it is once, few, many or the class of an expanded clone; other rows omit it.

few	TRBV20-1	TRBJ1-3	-	TGCAGTGCTGGGGGACGGAGCTCTGGAAACACCATATATTTT	CSAGGRSSGNTIYF
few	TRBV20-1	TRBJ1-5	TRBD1	TGCAGTGCTAGCCGCGGACAGGGGCCCAATCAGCCCCAGCATTTT	CSASRGQGPNQPQHF
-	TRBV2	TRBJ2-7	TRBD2	TGTGCCAGCAACGCGGGGGACCCCCCCTACGAGCAGTACTTC	CASNAGDPPYEQYF
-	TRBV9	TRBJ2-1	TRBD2	TGTGCCAGCAGCGTAGATAGCGGGGAATGGTCCTACAATGAGCAGTTCTTC	CASSVDSGEWSYNEQFF
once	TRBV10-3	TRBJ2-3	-	TGTGCCATCAGTGATCAGGGGGGCAATCAGCCCCAGTATTTT	CAISDQGGNQPQYF
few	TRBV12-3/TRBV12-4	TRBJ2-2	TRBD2	TGTGCCAGCAGTGGACTAGCGGGGTTCGCGAACACCGGGGAGCTGTTTTTT	CASSGLAGFANTGELFF
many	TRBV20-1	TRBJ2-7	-	TGCAGTGCTAGAGTGGGGACCGAGCAGTACTTC	CSARVGTEQYF
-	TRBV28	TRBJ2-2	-	TGTGCCAGCAGTTTGAGACAGTGGTACACCGGGGAGCTGTTTTTT	CASSLRQWYTGELFF
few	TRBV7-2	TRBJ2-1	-	TGTGCCAGCAGCCCCTGGAGCTCCTACAATGAGCAGTTCTTC	CASSPWSSYNEQFF
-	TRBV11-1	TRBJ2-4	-	TGTGCCAGCAGCCCCGGGACCAGTCCCAACATTCAGTACTTC	CASSPGTSPNIQYF